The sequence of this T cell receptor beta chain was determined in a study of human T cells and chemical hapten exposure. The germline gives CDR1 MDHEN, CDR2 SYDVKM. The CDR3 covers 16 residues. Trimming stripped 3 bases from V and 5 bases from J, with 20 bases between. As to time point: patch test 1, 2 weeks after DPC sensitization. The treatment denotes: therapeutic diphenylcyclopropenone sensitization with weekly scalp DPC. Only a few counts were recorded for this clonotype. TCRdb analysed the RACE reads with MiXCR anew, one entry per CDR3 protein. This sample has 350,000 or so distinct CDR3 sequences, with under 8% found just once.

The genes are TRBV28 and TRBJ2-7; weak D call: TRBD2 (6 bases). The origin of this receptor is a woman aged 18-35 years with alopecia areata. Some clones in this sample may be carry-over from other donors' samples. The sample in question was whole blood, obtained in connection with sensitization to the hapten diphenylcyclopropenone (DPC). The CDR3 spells CASSLGWRERSDEQYF. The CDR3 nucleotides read TGTGCCAGCAGTTTGGGTTGGAGGGAACGGAGCGACGAGCAGTACTTC.